A selection of T cell receptor beta chains follows, all from one sample in a study of T cells in Graves' hyperthyroidism and ophthalmopathy. TCRdb re-called the multiplex PCR reads with MiXCR, one entry per CDR3 protein. Of 550,000 to 600,000 distinct CDR3 sequences in the sample, approximately 15% were seen once. What was sequenced was blood. Every receptor here comes from a woman under 30 with Graves' hyperthyroidism. CDR3s include the opening cysteine and the closing phenylalanine or tryptophan. The order of the fields is V gene, J gene, clone size, D gene, CDR3 protein, CDR3 DNA. The D gene is left open where the match is weak. Size is omitted from some rows. Given values are once, few, many or a class for expanded clones.

>TRBV4-3|TRBJ2-1|few|TRBD2
CASSQARGVPGGEQFF
TGCGCCAGCAGCCAGGCGCGGGGGGTCCCGGGGGGTGAGCAGTTCTTC
>TRBV15|TRBJ1-5|few|TRBD1
CATSYKTGGFQPQHF
TGTGCCACCAGTTATAAGACAGGGGGCTTTCAGCCCCAGCATTTT
>TRBV10-2|TRBJ1-2|many|NA
CASSDRGGAGRPGYTF
TGCGCCAGCAGTGATCGGGGAGGAGCAGGCAGACCTGGCTACACCTTC
>TRBV10-1|TRBJ2-1|NA|NA
CASSDIISGSAGYNEQFF
TGCGCCAGCAGCGATATAATTTCGGGCTCCGCGGGTTACAATGAGCAGTTCTTC
>TRBV19|TRBJ1-1|NA|TRBD1
CASSVTGRDTEAFF
TGTGCCAGTAGTGTGACAGGGAGGGACACTGAAGCTTTCTTT
>TRBV9|TRBJ2-1|many|TRBD1
CASSGQGEGYNEQFF
TGTGCCAGCAGCGGACAGGGCGAAGGATACAATGAGCAGTTCTTC
>TRBV7-3|TRBJ2-6|NA|NA
CASASSGASVLTF
TGTGCCAGCGCTAGCTCTGGGGCCAGCGTCCTGACTTTC
>TRBV18|TRBJ2-7|NA|TRBD1
CASSAEPGQGPYEQYF
TGTGCCAGCTCAGCGGAGCCGGGACAGGGTCCCTACGAGCAGTACTTC
>TRBV11-1|TRBJ2-1|once|NA
CASSSPPSAGIQEYNEQFF
TGTGCCAGCAGCTCACCACCATCAGCGGGCATACAGGAGTACAATGAGCAGTTCTTC
>TRBV29-1|TRBJ1-1|NA|NA
CSVEKHPGTEAFF
TGCAGCGTTGAGAAACACCCCGGCACTGAAGCTTTCTTT
>TRBV7-3|TRBJ1-2|NA|NA
CASSLGGYAF
TGTGCCAGCAGCTTAGGTGGCTACGCCTTC
>TRBV12-3/TRBV12-4|TRBJ1-1|many|NA
CASSINLGSLNTEAFF
TGTGCCAGCAGCATCAACCTGGGATCCCTGAACACTGAAGCTTTCTTT
>TRBV12-3/TRBV12-4|TRBJ2-5|NA|NA
CASSRTIGQETQYF
TGTGCCAGCAGTCGTACAATAGGGCAAGAGACCCAGTACTTC
>TRBV20-1|TRBJ2-7|NA|NA
CSAVGLTSSCEQYF
TGCAGTGCTGTCGGACTTACAAGCTCCTGCGAGCAGTACTTC
>TRBV7-2|TRBJ1-2|many|NA
CASSLATALRDHYGYTF
TGTGCCAGCAGCTTAGCGACAGCCTTGAGGGACCACTATGGCTACACCTTC
>TRBV11-2|TRBJ2-2|once|NA
CASSSSPTGREHRGAVF
TGTGCCAGCAGCTCATCCCCGACAGGCCGCGAACACCGGGGAGCTGTTTTT
>TRBV15|TRBJ2-1|NA|NA
CATSGGILDEQFF
TGTGCCACCAGCGGTGGGATATTGGATGAGCAGTTCTTC
>TRBV20-1|TRBJ1-4|many|TRBD1
CSARPYRGQMEKLFF
TGCAGTGCTAGACCATACAGGGGGCAGATGGAAAAACTGTTTTTT
>TRBV6-5|TRBJ2-1|once|NA
CASSYSGGGDEQFF
TGTGCCAGCAGTTACTCGGGGGGTGGTGATGAGCAGTTCTTC
>TRBV27|TRBJ2-3|many|NA
CASSLRPYSGDTQYF
TGTGCCAGCAGTTTAAGACCTTATTCTGGAGATACGCAGTATTTT
>TRBV7-2|TRBJ2-1|NA|TRBD2
CASSLGGLAGVGEQFF
TGTGCCAGCAGCTTAGGAGGTCTAGCGGGAGTGGGTGAGCAGTTCTTC
>TRBV4-1|TRBJ1-1|once|NA
CASSQVVRATEAFF
TGCGCCAGCAGCCAAGTGGTGCGGGCCACTGAAGCTTTCTTT
>TRBV27|TRBJ1-6|many|NA
CASSLSGAAYNSPLHF
TGTGCCAGCAGTTTATCGGGAGCAGCCTATAATTCACCCCTCCACTTT
>TRBV2|TRBJ1-1|many|TRBD1
CARVGQGDQAFF
TGTGCCAGGGTTGGACAGGGGGACCAAGCTTTCTTT
>TRBV7-8|TRBJ2-5|many|TRBD2
CASSLGTRAPAGQETQYF
TGTGCCAGCAGCTTAGGGACAAGGGCTCCAGCGGGACAAGAGACCCAGTACTTC
>TRBV27|TRBJ1-2|many|TRBD1
CASSPGTGGGYTF
TGTGCCAGCAGTCCGGGGACAGGGGGCGGCTACACCTTC
>TRBV2|TRBJ2-3|many|TRBD2
CASSEKLAGKTQYF
TGTGCCAGCAGTGAAAAGTTAGCGGGGAAAACGCAGTATTTT
>TRBV6-1|TRBJ2-7|many|TRBD1
CASSLSGTGDHEQYF
TGTGCCAGCAGTCTCTCCGGGACAGGGGACCACGAGCAGTACTTC
>TRBV11-2|TRBJ2-7|few|NA
CASSLEVAGPPAYEQYF
TGTGCCAGCAGCTTAGAGGTTGCGGGCCCACCAGCCTACGAGCAGTACTTC
>TRBV24-1|TRBJ2-1|few|TRBD2
CATSERTSGAYNEQFF
TGTGCCACCAGTGAGCGGACTAGCGGGGCTTACAATGAGCAGTTCTTC
>TRBV6-2/TRBV6-3|TRBJ1-5|many|NA
CASKGWANQPQHF
TGTGCCAGCAAAGGGTGGGCGAATCAGCCCCAGCATTTT
>TRBV27|TRBJ2-1|many|NA
CASSFSTSPSYNEQFF
TGTGCCAGCAGTTTCTCTACTAGCCCCAGCTACAATGAGCAGTTCTTC
>TRBV20-1|TRBJ2-1|few|NA
CSAQIVTSSLNEQFF
TGCAGTGCCCAGATCGTGACTAGTTCGCTCAATGAGCAGTTCTTC
>TRBV10-1|TRBJ1-1|few|NA
CASSESPGPGAFF
TGCGCCAGCAGTGAGTCTCCGGGGCCGGGGGCTTTCTTT
>TRBV5-1|TRBJ1-1|NA|NA
CASSLAVVSANTEAFF
TGCGCCAGCAGCTTGGCCGTAGTTTCAGCGAACACTGAAGCTTTCTTT
>TRBV2|TRBJ2-1|NA|NA
CASSEPLQRANNEQFF
TGTGCCAGCAGTGAACCATTGCAGCGGGCGAACAATGAGCAGTTCTTC
>TRBV28|TRBJ1-5|NA|TRBD1
CASNPWAQGGNQPQHF
TGTGCCAGCAACCCTTGGGCCCAGGGGGGCAATCAGCCCCAGCATTTT
>TRBV10-3|TRBJ2-7|few|NA
CAISEDSRNEQYF
TGTGCCATCAGTGAGGACAGCAGGAACGAGCAGTACTTC
>TRBV20-1|TRBJ1-6|NA|TRBD1
CSAINDRADSPLHF
TGCAGTGCTATTAATGACAGGGCGGATTCACCCCTCCACTTT
>TRBV10-3|TRBJ1-1|NA|TRBD1
CAISEDRGRNTEAFF
TGTGCCATCAGTGAGGACAGGGGGCGGAACACTGAAGCTTTCTTT